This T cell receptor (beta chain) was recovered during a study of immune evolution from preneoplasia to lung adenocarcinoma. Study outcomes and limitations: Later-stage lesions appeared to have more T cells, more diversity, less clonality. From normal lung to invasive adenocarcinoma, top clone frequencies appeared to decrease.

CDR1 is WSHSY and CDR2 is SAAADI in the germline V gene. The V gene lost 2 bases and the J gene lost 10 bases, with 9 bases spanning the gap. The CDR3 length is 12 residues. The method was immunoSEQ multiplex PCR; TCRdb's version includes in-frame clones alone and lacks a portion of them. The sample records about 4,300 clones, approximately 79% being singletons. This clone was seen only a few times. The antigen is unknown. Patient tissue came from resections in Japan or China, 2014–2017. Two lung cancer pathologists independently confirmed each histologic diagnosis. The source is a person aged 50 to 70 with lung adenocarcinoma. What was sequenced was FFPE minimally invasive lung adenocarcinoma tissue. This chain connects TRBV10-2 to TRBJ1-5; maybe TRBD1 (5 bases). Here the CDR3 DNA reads TGCGCCAGCAGTGAGGCCCAGGGTCCCCAGCATTTT. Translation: CASSEAQGPQHF.